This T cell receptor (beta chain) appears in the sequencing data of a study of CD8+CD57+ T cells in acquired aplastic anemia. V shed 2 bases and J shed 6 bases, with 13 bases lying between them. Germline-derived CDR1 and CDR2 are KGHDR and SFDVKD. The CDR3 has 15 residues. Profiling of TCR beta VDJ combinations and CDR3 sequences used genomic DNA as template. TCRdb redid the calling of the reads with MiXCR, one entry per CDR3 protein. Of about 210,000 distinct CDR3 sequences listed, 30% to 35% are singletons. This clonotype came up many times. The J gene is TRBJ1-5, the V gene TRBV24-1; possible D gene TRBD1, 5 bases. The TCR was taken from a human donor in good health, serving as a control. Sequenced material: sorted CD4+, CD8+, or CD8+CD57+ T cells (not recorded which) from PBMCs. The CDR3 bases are TGTGCCACCAGTGATTCCGGCAGGGCGATTCAGCCCCAGCATTTT. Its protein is CATSDSGRAIQPQHF.